The 32 T cell receptor beta chains in this list originate from one sample, sequenced in a study of blood T cell repertoires in COVID-19. Libraries were prepared by immunoSEQ multiplex PCR; TCRdb keeps only in-frame clonotypes and omits some of them. The profile shows approximately 170,000 clones, roughly 88% of them singletons. The specimen sequenced was peripheral blood. Source of these receptors: a man at least 80 years old with COVID-19, enrolled during active disease.

The chain carries TRBV4-3 and TRBJ1-2; D perhaps matches TRBD1 (6 bases). The CDR3 is 17 residues long. V was trimmed by 0 bases and J by 7 bases, leaving 21 bases between them. Germline V lookup: CDR1 LGHNA, CDR2 YSLEER. Here the CDR3 reads CASSQDFGTGHRFGYTF. Written as DNA, the CDR3 is TGCGCCAGCAGCCAAGATTTTGGAACGGGACATCGCTTTGGCTACACCTTC.

The chain recombines TRBV28 with TRBJ2-3; 7 bases map to TRBD1. The junction had 9 bases not matched to a gene; V was cut back by 3 bases and J by 0 bases. CDR1 and CDR2 from the germline V gene are MDHEN and SYDVKM. CDR3 size: 17 residues. This CDR3 is CASSFPRDRASTDTQYF. CDR3 coding DNA: TGTGCCAGCAGTTTCCCCCGGGACAGAGCTAGCACAGATACGCAGTATTTT.

This clone was counted between two and nine times. The V call is TRBV28, the J call TRBJ1-1; a possible D gene is TRBD1 (6 bases). The CDR3 runs 15 residues. With 8 bases removed from V and 3 bases from J, the gap between germline ends came to 19 bases. The V gene's germline CDR1 is MDHEN and CDR2 SYDVKM. CDR3: CASGLGGGADTEAFF. CDR3 DNA: TGTGCCAGCGGCTTGGGCGGGGGGGCGGACACTGAAGCTTTCTTT.

V usage is TRBV5-8 and J usage is TRBJ1-4; a possible D gene is TRBD1 (5 bases). The CDR3 length is 17 residues. Germline CDR1 and CDR2: SGHTS and YDEGEE. V was clipped by 4 bases and J by 4 bases, with 20 bases between them. DNA of the CDR3: TGTGCCAGCAGCCCGAGGTGGGGCGCCCCCGGTAATGAAAAACTGTTTTTT. Translated: CASSPRWGAPGNEKLFF.

The V gene is TRBV19, the J gene TRBJ2-2; TRBD2 might be the D (5 bases). CDR1 is LNHDA, CDR2 SQIVND, per germline (reference sequence). CDR3 size: 13 residues. Trimming removed 4 bases from V and 8 bases from J, with 11 bases in between. In DNA form, the CDR3 reads TGTGCCAGTAGTAGCAGCGGAAGGGGGGAGCTGTTTTTT. This sequence encodes CASSSSGRGELFF.

This clone was observed a single time. The V gene is TRBV2, the J gene TRBJ1-5; D is ambiguous. The germline gives CDR1 SNHLY, CDR2 FYNNEI. V lost 7 bases and J 0 bases, leaving 7 bases between the germline ends. The CDR3 totals 13 residues. This chain's CDR3 is CASNRDSNQPQHF. The CDR3 coding sequence is TGTGCCAGCAATAGAGATAGCAATCAGCCCCAGCATTTT. Using reference TRBV2 and TRBJ1-5 for the parts outside the CDR3, the full variable domain is EPEVTQTPSHQVTQMGQEVILRCVPISNHLYFYWYRQILGQKVEFLVSFYNNEISEKSEIFDDQFSVERPDGSNFTLKIRSTKLEDSAMYFCASNRDSNQPQHFGDGTRLSIL.

The chain uses TRBV6-2 or TRBV6-3 and TRBJ1-5; the match to TRBD1 covers 7 bases. V lost 4 bases and J lost 4; bases outside the gene matches: 4. Germline V CDR1 and CDR2: MNHEY, SVGEGT. This CDR3 contains 14 residues. This chain's CDR3 is CASSLTGLNQPQHF. The DNA of the CDR3 is TGTGCCAGCAGTTTGACAGGGTTGAATCAGCCCCAGCATTTT.

The chain couples TRBV7-9 to TRBJ1-1; D uncertain. This CDR3 spans 13 amino acids. The germline gives CDR1 SEHNR, CDR2 FQNEAQ (reference sequence). Trimming took 8 bases from V and 2 from J, leaving 12 bases between them. This CDR3 reads CASGLTINTEAFF. CDR3 in DNA: TGTGCCAGCGGTCTTACAATTAACACTGAAGCTTTCTTT. The full variable domain, rest sourced from reference TRBV7-9 and TRBJ1-1, is DTGVSQNPRHKITKRGQNVTFRCDPISEHNRLYWYRQTLGQGPEFLTYFQNEAQLEKSRLLSDRFSAERPKGSFSTLEIQRTEQGDSAMYLCASGLTINTEAFFGQGTRLTVV.

This clone was observed a single time. The V gene is TRBV5-5, the J gene TRBJ1-5; D remains ambiguous. Per germline, CDR1 SGHKS and CDR2 YYEKEE (reference sequence). This CDR3 is built from 15 residues. V was pared by 2 bases and J by 3 bases, with 12 bases between. The CDR3 DNA follows: TGTGCCAGCAGCTTTTCGACAACTCACAATCAGCCCCAGCATTTT. Translated, it gives CASSFSTTHNQPQHF.

V gene TRBV7-9 combines with J gene TRBJ1-4, with TRBD1 identical over 8 bases. J gave up 7 bases and V 4 bases, and 2 bases lay outside the gene matches. CDR3 size: 13 residues. CDR1 SEHNR and CDR2 FQNEAQ come from the germline V gene (reference sequence). DNA for the CDR3: TGTGCCAGCAGCTCGACAGGGGTTGAAAAACTGTTTTTT. It encodes CASSSTGVEKLFF. Variable domain in full (rest from reference TRBV7-9 and TRBJ1-4): DTGVSQNPRHKITKRGQNVTFRCDPISEHNRLYWYRQTLGQGPEFLTYFQNEAQLEKSRLLSDRFSAERPKGSFSTLEIQRTEQGDSAMYLCASSSTGVEKLFFGSGTQLSVL.

The rearrangement uses TRBV6-5 and TRBJ1-5; the match to TRBD1 covers 7 bases. The germline gives CDR1 MNHEY, CDR2 SVGAGI. Germline trimming cut 0 bases from V and 5 bases from J; bases unmatched to any gene: 4. This CDR3 comprises 15 residues. The CDR3 DNA sequence: TGTGCCAGCAGTTACTCCAACAGGGGAGATCAGCCCCAGCATTTT. It is translated as CASSYSNRGDQPQHF.

This rearrangement joins TRBV10-3 to TRBJ1-3; D uncertain. CDR1 and CDR2 (germline): ENHRY, SYGVKD. With 0 bases removed from V and 0 bases from J, the gap between germline ends came to 9 bases. This CDR3 has 16 residues. CDR3 nucleotide sequence: TGTGCCATCAGTGAGTCTGGAGTTGTCTCTGGAAACACCATATATTTT. Translating gives CAISESGVVSGNTIYF.

This clone was observed a handful of times. CDR3 nucleotide sequence: TGTGCCAGCAGCTTAGAGGGACAGGGAAGTTCACCCCTCCACTTT. Its translation: CASSLEGQGSSPLHF. The chain links TRBV5-5 to TRBJ1-6; TRBD1 agrees at 9 bases. There are 15 residues in the CDR3. The V and J ends lost 2 bases and 9 bases, in that order; junction bases with no gene match: 6. Per germline, CDR1 SGHKS and CDR2 YYEKEE (reference sequence). The full variable domain, in which reference TRBV5-5 and TRBJ1-6 provide the parts outside the CDR3, is DAGVTQSPTHLIKTRGQQVTLRCSPISGHKSVSWYQQVLGQGPQFIFQYYEKEERGRGNFPDRFSARQFPNYSSELNVNALLLGDSALYLCASSLEGQGSSPLHFGNGTRLTVT.

Details on this clone: Distinct nucleotide sequences in the sample also encode this CDR3. This chain connects TRBV7-3 to TRBJ1-1; tentatively, D is TRBD1 (5 bases). The CDR3 is made up of 14 amino acids. Trimming left V 5 bases short and J 1 base short, with 11 bases between. Looked up from germline, CDR1 is SGHTA and CDR2 is FQGTGA. CDR3 region: CASSPGHSNTEAFF. CDR3 in DNA: TGTGCCAGCAGCCCTGGACATTCGAACACTGAAGCTTTCTTT.

The V gene is TRBV2, the J gene TRBJ1-2; D unresolved. V gave up 4 bases and J gave up 2 bases, with 8 bases separating them. The CDR3 length is 13 residues. Germline-derived CDR1 and CDR2 are SNHLY and FYNNEI. CDR3 protein: CASSVEKNYGYTF. CDR3 in DNA: TGTGCCAGCAGTGTTGAGAAAAACTATGGCTACACCTTC.

The count of this clone is one. The V call is TRBV10-3, the J call TRBJ1-5, with D unclear. CDR3 length: 15 amino acids. CDR1 is ENHRY and CDR2 is SYGVKD in the germline V gene. The V end lost 4 bases, the J end lost 2 bases, and 12 bases lay between the germline ends. The CDR3 here is CAISAAGGGNQPQHF. As DNA, the CDR3 is TGTGCCATCAGTGCGGCGGGTGGCGGCAATCAGCCCCAGCATTTT.

This clone was detected a few times. The chain carries TRBV7-2 and TRBJ2-2; D remains ambiguous. Per the germline V gene, CDR1 is SGHTA and CDR2 is FQGNSA. The CDR3 loop spans 14 amino acids. Trimming left V 3 bases short and J 1 base short, with 6 bases between. The CDR3 spells CASSFIRNTGELFF. The CDR3 nucleotides are TGTGCCAGCAGCTTTATCAGGAACACCGGGGAGCTGTTTTTT.

The chain has TRBV3-1 (or the pseudogene TRBV3-2) and TRBJ2-5, with TRBD1 as a possible D gene (6 bases). This CDR3 has 15 amino acids. Germline loops: CDR1 LGHDT, CDR2 YNNKEL (reference sequence). V lost 2 bases and J 5 bases, leaving 15 bases between the germline ends. CDR3 DNA: TGTGCCAGCAGCCAAAGCCAGGGGCTGGAGGAGACCCAGTACTTC. It is translated as CASSQSQGLEETQYF.

CDR3 amino acids: CASSIRDREEGANVLTF. DNA of the CDR3: TGTGCCAGCAGCATCCGGGACAGGGAAGAAGGGGCCAACGTCCTGACTTTC. V and J are TRBV7-3 and TRBJ2-6; 9 bases match TRBD1. The CDR3 sequence is 17 residues long. After removal of 5 bases from V and 4 bases from J, the junction contained 9 bases not matched to a gene. Germline V CDR1 and CDR2: SGHTA, FQGTGA.

On this clone itself: Distinct nucleotide sequences in the sample also encode this CDR3. The rearrangement uses TRBV6-1 and TRBJ1-4; no definite D call. The germline CDR1 and CDR2 sequences are MNHNS and SASEGT. V gave up 3 bases and J gave up 3 bases, with 8 bases separating them. The CDR3 length is 14 residues. In DNA, the CDR3 is TGTGCCAGCAGTGAGGGCAGGTCTAATGAAAAACTGTTTTTT. As protein: CASSEGRSNEKLFF.

The chain has TRBV5-1 and TRBJ2-6; D might be TRBD1 (5 bases). The CDR3 is 15 residues long. Germline V gene sequence: CDR1 SGHRS, CDR2 YFSETQ. With 4 bases removed from V and 0 bases from J, the gap between germline ends came to 8 bases. The CDR3 sequence: CASSPDSSGANVLTF. CDR3 nucleotide sequence: TGCGCCAGCAGCCCCGACAGCTCTGGGGCCAACGTCCTGACTTTC. Drawing the rest from reference TRBV5-1 and TRBJ2-6, the complete variable domain is KAGVTQTPRYLIKTRGQQVTLSCSPISGHRSVSWYQQTPGQGLQFLFEYFSETQRNKGNFPGRFSGRQFSNSRSEMNVSTLELGDSALYLCASSPDSSGANVLTFGAGSRLTVL.

V and J are TRBV7-8 and TRBJ2-1, with 11 nucleotides matching TRBD1. Germline V gene data show CDR1 as SGHVS and CDR2 as FQNEAQ. The CDR3 has 15 amino acids. The J segment lost 5 bases and the V segment lost 5 bases, leaving 5 bases of the junction unmatched. CDR3 sequence reads: CASSGQGAVDNEQFF. DNA of the CDR3: TGTGCCAGCAGCGGACAGGGGGCAGTCGACAATGAGCAGTTCTTC.

This chain uses TRBV10-3 with TRBJ1-5; TRBD1 matches at 9 bases. Germline V gene lookup returns CDR1 ENHRY and CDR2 SYGVKD. Losses at the gene ends were 6 bases for V and 5 bases for J; bases not matched to a gene: 2. The CDR3 length is 13 residues. The CDR3 is CAIRDRGDQPQHF. The CDR3 DNA sequence: TGTGCCATCAGGGACAGGGGTGATCAGCCCCAGCATTTT.

The chain couples TRBV7-2 to TRBJ2-4; TRBD2 agrees at 7 bases. V was pared by 5 bases and J by 1 base, with 8 bases of the junction left unmatched. This CDR3 is built from 16 residues. Germline CDR1 and CDR2: SGHTA and FQGNSA. The CDR3 loop reads CASSPTLSGAKNIQYF. As DNA, the CDR3 is TGTGCCAGCAGCCCGACCCTTAGCGGGGCCAAAAACATTCAGTACTTC. Looking up the rest from reference TRBV7-2 and TRBJ2-4 gives the full variable domain: GAGVSQSPSNKVTEKGKDVELRCDPISGHTALYWYRQSLGQGLEFLIYFQGNSAPDKSGLPSDRFSAERTGGSVSTLTIQRTQQEDSAVYLCASSPTLSGAKNIQYFGAGTRLSVL.

V gene TRBV9 combines with J gene TRBJ1-4, with 7 bases identical to TRBD1. With V trimmed by 3 bases and J by 7 bases, 6 bases remained unmatched. The CDR3 extends over 14 amino acids. Germline V gene lookup returns CDR1 SGDLS and CDR2 YYNGEE. The CDR3 DNA is TGTGCCAGCAGCGCGGGACAGACGGCTGAAAAACTGTTTTTT. It encodes CASSAGQTAEKLFF.

V gene TRBV28 combines with J gene TRBJ1-3; D unresolved. Germline CDR1 reads MDHEN; CDR2 reads SYDVKM. Trimming pared 5 bases from V and 2 bases from J, leaving 10 bases between. The CDR3 totals 14 residues. The CDR3 coding sequence is TGTGCCAGCAGTACTGCTACGACTGGAAACACCATATATTTT. It specifies CASSTATTGNTIYF.

The chain couples TRBV7-9 to TRBJ2-6; 9 bases are shared with TRBD1. V trimming: 6 bases; J trimming: 4 bases; junction bases outside the gene matches: 7. The CDR3 covers 16 residues. Germline loops: CDR1 SEHNR, CDR2 FQNEAQ (reference sequence). CDR3 DNA: TGTGCCAGCAGTCGCCGGGACAGGGTCGGGGCCAACGTCCTGACTTTC. Its translation: CASSRRDRVGANVLTF.

The chain has TRBV25-1 and TRBJ2-5, with D possibly TRBD1 on 5 matching bases. This CDR3 spans 14 amino acids. Germline-derived CDR1 and CDR2 are MGHDK and SYGVNS. V lost 2 bases, J lost 5 bases, and 12 bases lay in between. CDR3 nucleotide sequence: TGTGCCAGCAGTGAAGATCAGGGTGACGAGACCCAGTACTTC. This translates into CASSEDQGDETQYF.

The rearrangement uses TRBV18 and TRBJ1-3, with D hard to call. Trimming took off 8 bases at V and 4 bases at J, with 6 bases between the two ends. CDR1 KGHSH and CDR2 LQKENI come from the germline V gene. The CDR3 length is 11 residues. CDR3 loop: CASTTGNTIYF. CDR3 sequence (DNA): TGTGCCAGCACAACCGGAAACACCATATATTTT.

The chain is built from TRBV7-8 and TRBJ2-7; D unresolved. The germline V gene has CDR1 SGHVS and CDR2 FQNEAQ. V lost 1 base and J lost 0, with 7 bases in between. There are 14 residues in the CDR3. The CDR3 coding sequence is TGTGCCAGCAGCTTAGGCAGAAACTCCTACGAGCAGTACTTC. Its protein is CASSLGRNSYEQYF.

This clone was observed a few times. The chain links TRBV20-1 to TRBJ1-5, with TRBD1 as a possible D gene (6 bases). This CDR3 spans 14 amino acids. Trimming removed 3 bases from V and 3 bases from J, with 12 bases in between. CDR1 and CDR2 from the germline V gene are DFQATT and SNEGSKA (reference sequence). The chain's CDR3 is CSASVGTTNQPQHF. The CDR3 nucleotides are TGCAGTGCTAGTGTCGGGACAACCAATCAGCCCCAGCATTTT.

In this sample, this clone turned up a few times. The rearrangement uses TRBV10-3 and TRBJ1-2; D not certain. The CDR3 runs to 13 residues. Per germline, CDR1 ENHRY and CDR2 SYGVKD. Trimming pared 5 bases from V and 2 bases from J, leaving 9 bases between. The CDR3 protein is CAISPRENYGYTF. The CDR3 coding sequence is TGTGCCATCAGTCCCCGGGAAAACTATGGCTACACCTTC.